This TCR beta chain was profiled in a study of blood T cell repertoires in COVID-19. Whole-study context: Spain, Italy and the United States supplied samples that represented acute and convalescent COVID-19. T cells, B-cell-depleted T cells, or PBMCs supplied cDNA or gDNA.

Seattle patients were enrolled while actively infected and followed longitudinally. Original methodology: Estimation of nucleated cell counts was performed using reference gene primer amplification. Profiling relied on immunoSEQ multiplex PCR, and the TCRdb table lists in-frame clones only, not all of them. Clone size and V and J calls were adopted from that table, with D and trimming inferred from the DNA. Of about 160,000 clones listed, less than 85% are singletons. Sequencing was carried out using peripheral blood. This clonotype was sampled from an older woman with COVID-19, enrolled during active disease.

CDR3 in amino acids: CASSKEGAAYEQYV. CDR3 DNA: TGTGCCAGCAGTAAGGAGGGGGCTGCCTACGAGCAGTACGTC. The chain recombines TRBV6-6 with TRBJ2-7; the D gene is possibly TRBD1 (7 bases). Germline V gene sequence: CDR1 MNHNY, CDR2 SVGAGI (reference sequence). The length of the CDR3 is 14 residues. The V end was cut by 5 bases, the J end by 2 bases, with 13 bases between.